Presented here are 8 T cell receptor beta chains from one specimen sequenced in a study of cytomegalovirus exposure and HLA in healthy donors (dated by TCRdb to 2017 to 2019). The library was made by the immunoSEQ multiplex PCR assay. For the multiplex PCR, a mixture combining 60 forward primers for TCR Vbeta segments and 13 reverse primers for TCR Jbeta segments was used. Drawn from immuneACCESS, this table holds only the in-frame rearrangements with V and J called that TCRdb kept. Clones are partly lost; checked studies trace under half to an unresolved V gene and leave the rest unexplained. Within this sample are 150,000 or so clones, with 82% of them counted one time only. The ten largest account for around 6.6% of the sample. The sample taken for sequencing was PBMCs. All receptors derive from a woman aged 45-59 years in good health and CMV-seropositive.

The chain links TRBV7-2 to TRBJ2-1; the D gene is possibly TRBD2 (6 bases). The CDR3 sequence is 13 residues long. Germline V gene data show CDR1 as SGHTA and CDR2 as FQGNSA. Trimming pared 6 bases from V and 4 bases from J, leaving 10 bases between. CDR3 nucleotides: TGTGCCAGCAGACCCGGGACTTACAATGAGCAGTTCTTC. This gives the protein CASRPGTYNEQFF.

The rearrangement links TRBV7-9 to TRBJ2-1; possibly TRBD1 for D (7 bases). V was pared by 6 bases and J by 4 bases, with 13 bases between. This CDR3 is built from 14 residues. The germline V gene has CDR1 SEHNR and CDR2 FQNEAQ (reference sequence). CDR3 nucleotides: TGTGCCAGCAGGGCGGCAGGGGGGTACAATGAGCAGTTCTTC. This sequence encodes CASRAAGGYNEQFF. Complete variable domain (other parts from reference TRBV7-9 and TRBJ2-1): DTGVSQNPRHKITKRGQNVTFRCDPISEHNRLYWYRQTLGQGPEFLTYFQNEAQLEKSRLLSDRFSAERPKGSFSTLEIQRTEQGDSAMYLCASRAAGGYNEQFFGPGTRLTVL.

This chain joins TRBV6-1 and TRBJ2-7, with TRBD2 matching over 11 bases. Germline assignment: CDR1 MNHNS and CDR2 SASEGT. The CDR3 is 16 residues long. Germline trimming cut 4 bases from V and 2 bases from J; bases unmatched to any gene: 7. The CDR3 is CASSVSGGALPYEQYF. In nucleotides, the CDR3 is TGTGCCAGCAGTGTTAGCGGGGGGGCTCTTCCCTACGAGCAGTACTTC.

The V and J genes are TRBV6-1 and TRBJ1-2; 8 bases agree with TRBD1. The germline CDR1 and CDR2 sequences are MNHNS and SASEGT. Trimming took 3 bases from V and 7 from J; bases not matched to a gene: 7. This CDR3 comprises 14 residues. The CDR3 DNA reads TGTGCCAGCAGTGACGCATTGACAGGGGCTGGCTACACCTTC. This encodes CASSDALTGAGYTF.

This chain links TRBV6-1 with TRBJ1-6; 10 positions agree with TRBD1. The germline CDR1 and CDR2 sequences are MNHNS and SASEGT. The CDR3 sequence is 15 residues long. Trimming removed 0 bases from V and 7 bases from J; junction bases left unmatched: 0. CDR3 bases: TGTGCCAGCAGTGAAGCGACAGGGGGCAATTCACCCCTCCACTTT. Its translation is CASSEATGGNSPLHF.

The chain couples TRBV27 to TRBJ1-2; 8 bases map to TRBD1. This CDR3 is 13 amino acids long. CDR1 and CDR2 from the germline V gene are MNHEY and SMNVEV (reference sequence). V lost 3 bases, J lost 7 bases, and 4 bases stayed unmatched. CDR3 sequence reads: CASSFSGGLGYTF. The DNA of the CDR3 is TGTGCCAGCAGTTTCTCAGGGGGCCTTGGCTACACCTTC.

The chain combines TRBV6-1 with TRBJ1-3; a possible D gene is TRBD1 (5 bases). Germline CDR1 is MNHNS and CDR2 is SASEGT. Between the trimmed V and J ends, which lost 4 bases and 3 bases, there was a span of 10 bases. CDR3 length: 14 amino acids. The CDR3 DNA is TGTGCCAGCAGTGGCAGGGCGAATGGAAACACCATATATTTT. As protein: CASSGRANGNTIYF.

This chain joins TRBV2 and TRBJ2-7; 7 nucleotides match TRBD2. Trimming cost V 6 bases and J 5 bases; bases outside gene matches: 4. CDR3 length equals 12 residues. Germline V CDR1 and CDR2: SNHLY, FYNNEI. CDR3 in amino acids: CASRGGFHEQYF. As DNA, the CDR3 is TGTGCCAGCAGGGGAGGGTTCCACGAGCAGTACTTC.